This TCR beta chain was profiled in a study of cytotoxic CD8 clonotypes in ibrutinib-treated CLL. Findings and caveats of the study: Before falling back toward baseline at progression, clonality had risen at the time of ibrutinib response. Public clonotypes were rare and shrank or held steady on treatment.

Trimming removed 2 bases from V and 4 bases from J, with 11 bases in between. CDR1 is MDHEN, CDR2 SYDVKM, per germline. CDR3 length: 14 residues. The table lists this clone with a count of one. As yet, its antigen is unknown. This table comes from immunoSEQ multiplex PCR, and its TCRdb copy is limited to in-frame clones, with some not included. The sample has about 76,000 clones; approximately 87% are singletons. The rearrangement joins TRBV28 to TRBJ1-1; TRBD1 is a possible D gene (5 bases). Sample: PBMCs, taken after 24 months of ibrutinib treatment. This clonotype originated in a human donor with chronic lymphocytic leukemia. The CDR3 DNA follows: TGTGCCAGCAGTTTAACCGGGGGATTCACTGAAGCTTTCTTT. This translates into CASSLTGGFTEAFF.